These 27 T cell receptor beta chains originate from one sample sequenced in a study of blood T cells in healthy people across ages. Primers used in a second PCR of about 7 to 12 cycles were a sample-barcoded 5' primer and a J-beta primer mix. TCRdb itself ran the 5' RACE reads through MiXCR, one entry per CDR3 protein. This sample carries hundreds of thousands of distinct CDR3 sequences, roughly 50% of them seen once, and the ten largest clones take 20% to 30%. Source material: blood. The receptor source for this set is a man in his forties in good health.

The rearrangement links TRBV2 to TRBJ2-7; TRBD2 might be the D (5 bases). Germline CDR1 reads SNHLY; CDR2 reads FYNNEI. The CDR3 sequence is 11 residues long. V was pared by 6 bases and J by 7 bases, with 10 bases between. CDR3 protein: CASRTGREQYF. In DNA form, the CDR3 reads TGTGCCAGCAGAACGGGAAGGGAGCAGTACTTC.

A note on this clonotype: One base away lies a much larger clone, so this may be a sequencing read error. The chain is built from TRBV29-1 and TRBJ1-2, with a weak D call TRBD1 (5 bases). V lost 7 bases and J lost 8, with 17 bases in between. This CDR3 comprises 12 residues. Germline loops: CDR1 SQVTM, CDR2 ANQGSEA. This CDR3 reads CSAGRGDGGYTF. CDR3 sequence (DNA): TGCAGCGCTGGACGGGGGGATGGAGGCTACACCTTC.

The chain has TRBV7-3 and TRBJ2-3; D may be TRBD1 or TRBD2 (5 bases each). Trimming pared 5 bases from V and 4 bases from J, leaving 10 bases between. CDR1 and CDR2 from the germline V gene are SGHTA and FQGTGA. This CDR3 contains 13 residues. CDR3 coding DNA: TGTGCCAGCAGCCGAGGGGTGGCAGATACGCAGTATTTT. It is translated as CASSRGVADTQYF.

About this clonotype: Relative to the germline gene, one junction end is altered; a read error may explain this. The rearrangement joins TRBV7-2 to TRBJ2-3; TRBD1 or TRBD2 may be the D gene (6 bases each). The CDR3 spans 18 residues. Germline lookup yields CDR1 SGHTA and CDR2 FQGNSA. CDR3: CADLLRGRRGEDTDTQYF. Here the CDR3 DNA reads TGCGCCGACCTTTTAAGGGGAAGGAGGGGGGAAGACACAGATACGCAGTATTTT.

This clonotype was observed many times. The CDR3 nucleotides read TGTGCCAGCAGCCCCGGGACAGTTAACTATGGCTACACCTTC. It encodes CASSPGTVNYGYTF. V gene TRBV25-1 combines with J gene TRBJ1-2, with TRBD1 matching over 7 bases. V lost 6 bases, J lost 1 base, and 5 bases stayed unmatched. The germline V gene has CDR1 MGHDK and CDR2 SYGVNS. This CDR3 has 14 amino acids.

This clonotype came up a few times. The chain recombines TRBV28 with TRBJ2-3, with 9 bases that match TRBD1. The germline V gene encodes CDR1 MDHEN and CDR2 SYDVKM. Trimming cost V 3 bases and J 2 bases; bases outside gene matches: 6. This CDR3 spans 16 amino acids. The CDR3 protein is CASSFGTGLFTDTQYF. The CDR3 bases are TGTGCCAGCAGTTTCGGGACAGGGCTATTCACAGATACGCAGTATTTT. The full variable domain, rest sourced from reference TRBV28 and TRBJ2-3, is DVKVTQSSRYLVKRTGEKVFLECVQDMDHENMFWYRQDPGLGLRLIYFSYDVKMKEKGDIPEGYSVSREKKERFSLILESASTNQTSMYLCASSFGTGLFTDTQYFGPGTRLTVL.

This chain uses TRBV12-3 or TRBV12-4 with TRBJ2-3; D gene ambiguous. The CDR3 contains 14 residues. The V and J ends lost 3 bases and 4 bases respectively, with 11 bases between them. In DNA, the CDR3 is TGTGCCAGCAGTTTTCAGGTGAGAGCAGATACGCAGTATTTT. This encodes CASSFQVRADTQYF.

The CDR3 sequence is CASSLLELYGYTF. In DNA, the CDR3 is TGTGCCAGCAGTTTATTGGAACTCTATGGCTACACCTTC. The chain has TRBV12-3 or TRBV12-4 and TRBJ1-2; D is unresolved. V lost 2 bases and J lost 4, with 8 bases in between. The CDR3 is made up of 13 amino acids.

Turning to this clonotype: At one end the junction does not follow the germline gene, possibly because of a read error. The chain recombines TRBV5-1 with TRBJ2-5; TRBD1 agrees at 8 bases. The germline CDR1 and CDR2 sequences are SGHRS and YFSETQ. This CDR3 is built from 15 residues. CDR3 region: CAGSLDKDRVETQYF. In DNA form, the CDR3 reads TGCGCCGGCAGCCTGGACAAGGACAGGGTTGAGACCCAGTACTTC. Full variable domain (remainder filled in from reference TRBV5-1 and TRBJ2-5): KAGVTQTPRYLIKTRGQQVTLSCSPISGHRSVSWYQQTPGQGLQFLFEYFSETQRNKGNFPGRFSGRQFSNSRSEMNVSTLELGDSALYLCAGSLDKDRVETQYFGPGTRLLVL.

On this clonotype itself: A much larger clone differs from this one at a single base, so this may be a read error. The chain recombines TRBV5-1 with TRBJ2-5; D is undetermined. V was shortened by 0 bases and J by 3 bases, with 12 bases between the two germline ends. Germline CDR1 is SGHRS and CDR2 is YFSETQ. The CDR3 runs to 15 residues. The CDR3 loop is CASSLVGRSEETQYF. The CDR3 region has the DNA TGCGCCAGCAGCTTGGTGGGCAGGTCCGAAGAGACCCAGTACTTC.

In this sample, this clonotype turned up a few times. CDR3 DNA: TGTGCCAGCAGCTGGAGGGAGGACTATGGCTACACCTTC. Residues: CASSWREDYGYTF. The V call is TRBV11-3, the J call TRBJ1-2; D not certain. The germline V gene has CDR1 SGHNT and CDR2 YENEEA. Trimming removed 4 bases from V and 3 bases from J, with 9 bases in between. This CDR3 has 13 amino acids. Looking up the rest from reference TRBV11-3 and TRBJ1-2 gives the full variable domain: EAGVVQSPRYKIIEKKQPVAFWCNPISGHNTLYWYLQNLGQGPELLIRYENEEAVDDSQLPKDRFSAERLKGVDSTLKIQPAELGDSAVYLCASSWREDYGYTFGSGTRLTVV.

In its sample, this clonotype was seen a few times. This rearrangement joins TRBV29-1 to TRBJ2-5, with D uncertain. The CDR3 consists of 10 residues. The V and J ends lost 4 bases and 13 bases respectively, with 13 bases between them. The germline V gene encodes CDR1 SQVTM and CDR2 ANQGSEA. DNA for the CDR3: TGCAGCGTTGGAGAGGCCGGCACGTACTTC. Protein: CSVGEAGTYF.

V usage is TRBV5-6 and J usage is TRBJ1-2, with D unresolved. Trimming took 2 bases from V and 2 from J, leaving 25 bases between them. This CDR3 has 19 amino acids. In germline, CDR1 is SGHDT, CDR2 YYEEEE. The DNA for the CDR3 is TGTGCCAGCAGCTTTTATAGCGGAGTCAGAGGCGGCTCGAACTATGGCTACACCTTC. It specifies CASSFYSGVRGGSNYGYTF.

As concerns this clonotype: The junction departs from the called germline gene at one end, perhaps through a read error. The chain links TRBV12-3 or TRBV12-4 to TRBJ2-1; D ambiguous. The CDR3 length is 13 residues. DNA of the CDR3: TGTGCCAGCAAAATGGGCTCCTACAGTGAGCAGTTCTTC. This encodes CASKMGSYSEQFF.

This clonotype was seen repeatedly, ten times or more. The chain has TRBV20-1 and TRBJ2-1, with 8 nucleotides matching TRBD2. J lost 4 bases, V lost 6 bases, and 2 bases had no gene match. The CDR3 sequence is 12 residues long. Germline V gives CDR1 DFQATT, CDR2 SNEGSKA (reference sequence). CDR3 amino acids: CSAVAGYNEQFF. The DNA of the CDR3 is TGCAGTGCCGTAGCGGGGTACAATGAGCAGTTCTTC.

The chain has TRBV20-1 and TRBJ2-3, with TRBD2 identical over 9 bases. Germline V gene sequence: CDR1 DFQATT, CDR2 SNEGSKA (reference sequence). J gave up 0 bases and V 3 bases, and 10 bases lay outside the gene matches. The CDR3 runs 17 residues. The CDR3 spells CSASSLAGSQSTDTQYF. The CDR3 DNA reads as TGCAGTGCTAGTAGTCTAGCGGGGAGTCAGAGCACAGATACGCAGTATTTT.

This sequence joins TRBV7-2 and TRBJ2-3; D may be TRBD2 (5 bases). CDR1 is SGHTA and CDR2 is FQGNSA in the germline V gene. Between the trimmed V and J ends, which lost 1 base and 0 bases, there was a span of 17 bases. The CDR3 loop spans 18 amino acids. CDR3 residues: CASSLEGRRAISTDTQYF. The CDR3 coding sequence is TGTGCCAGCAGCTTAGAGGGTAGGCGGGCCATCAGCACAGATACGCAGTATTTT. Supplemented by reference TRBV7-2 and TRBJ2-3, the full variable domain reads GAGVSQSPSNKVTEKGKDVELRCDPISGHTALYWYRQSLGQGLEFLIYFQGNSAPDKSGLPSDRFSAERTGGSVSTLTIQRTQQEDSAVYLCASSLEGRRAISTDTQYFGPGTRLTVL.

The chain combines TRBV15 with TRBJ2-1; TRBD2 matches at 9 bases. The CDR3 is made up of 17 amino acids. The V segment lost 3 bases and the J segment 9 bases; nucleotides outside the gene matches: 15. The germline CDR1 and CDR2 sequences are LNHNV and YYDKDF (reference sequence). Here the CDR3 DNA reads TGTGCCACCAGCAGTGTTCTAGCGGGAAGCTCTGGGAGTGAGCAGTTCTTC. It codes for CATSSVLAGSSGSEQFF. Full variable domain (rest looked up from reference TRBV15 and TRBJ2-1): DAMVIQNPRYQVTQFGKPVTLSCSQTLNHNVMYWYQQKSSQAPKLLFHYYDKDFNNEADTPDNFQSRRPNTSFCFLDIRSPGLGDTAMYLCATSSVLAGSSGSEQFFGPGTRLTVL.

Note on this clonotype: Just one base apart from a much larger clone, this may be a read error. The V gene is TRBV4-3, the J gene TRBJ2-6; perhaps D is TRBD1 or TRBD2 (5 bases each). There are 17 residues in the CDR3. Germline CDR1 and CDR2: LGHNA and YSLEER. CDR3 protein: CTSSPGALDSGANVLTF. CDR3 DNA sequence: TGCACCAGCAGTCCCGGGGCGCTTGACTCTGGGGCCAACGTCCTGACTTTC.

The chain couples TRBV20-1 to TRBJ2-1; possible D gene TRBD2, 6 bases. The CDR3 spans 17 residues. CDR1 and CDR2 (germline): DFQATT, SNEGSKA (reference sequence). Trimming took 0 bases from V and 6 from J, leaving 21 bases between them. This CDR3 is CSARDQVRASVRNEQFF. As DNA, the CDR3 is TGCAGTGCTAGAGATCAGGTTCGGGCTAGCGTCCGCAATGAGCAGTTCTTC.

The J gene is TRBJ1-2, the V gene TRBV20-1, with 9 bases lining up with TRBD1. After removal of 6 bases from V and 7 bases from J, the junction contained 9 bases not matched to a gene. CDR3 length: 13 amino acids. Germline assignment: CDR1 DFQATT and CDR2 SNEGSKA (reference sequence). The CDR3 here is CSAPIGTGLGYTF. CDR3 DNA: TGCAGTGCCCCCATCGGGACAGGGCTTGGCTACACCTTC.

This chain joins TRBV9 and TRBJ2-7; tentative D call: TRBD2 (6 bases). CDR3 size: 14 residues. The germline V gene encodes CDR1 SGDLS and CDR2 YYNGEE. V was pared by 2 bases and J by 4 bases, with 13 bases between. The CDR3 loop is CASSVGEELYEQYF. CDR3 nucleotides: TGTGCCAGCAGCGTCGGGGAGGAATTGTACGAGCAGTACTTC.

The rearrangement joins TRBV4-1 to TRBJ1-1, with D possibly being TRBD1 (6 bases). Per germline, CDR1 MGHRA and CDR2 YSYEKL. This CDR3 has 15 residues. V lost 1 base and J lost 6, with 15 bases in between. The CDR3 loop reads CASSQVGQRRAEAFF. The CDR3 nucleotides are TGCGCCAGCAGCCAAGTCGGACAGCGGCGCGCTGAAGCTTTCTTT.

The chain is built from TRBV19 and TRBJ2-3; D is undetermined. CDR3 length: 11 amino acids. Germline V gene lookup returns CDR1 LNHDA and CDR2 SQIVND (reference sequence). Trimming took off 9 bases at V and 5 bases at J, with 9 bases between the two ends. The CDR3 DNA sequence: TGTGCCAGCTCGTCCCAAGATACGCAGTATTTT. Protein sequence: CASSSQDTQYF.

This clonotype was recorded only once. The V and J genes are TRBV14 and TRBJ2-3; D gene ambiguous. V was clipped by 0 bases and J by 6 bases, with 10 bases between them. This CDR3 comprises 14 residues. Germline values: CDR1 SGHDN, CDR2 FVKESK. Written as DNA, the CDR3 is TGTGCCAGCAGCCAAGAGTTGACATCTGATACGCAGTATTTT. Residues: CASSQELTSDTQYF.

This chain joins TRBV7-6 and TRBJ2-1; 7 bases are a match to TRBD2. This CDR3 is built from 14 residues. Per germline, CDR1 SGHVS and CDR2 FNYEAQ. The J segment lost 7 bases and the V segment lost 6 bases, leaving 9 bases of the junction unmatched. The CDR3 loop reads CASRATASGNEQFF. The DNA of the CDR3 is TGTGCCAGCAGGGCTACCGCTAGCGGAAATGAGCAGTTCTTC. Full variable domain (missing parts from reference TRBV7-6 and TRBJ2-1): GAGVSQSPRYKVTKRGQDVALRCDPISGHVSLYWYRQALGQGPEFLTYFNYEAQQDKSGLPNDRFSAERPEGSISTLTIQRTEQRDSAMYRCASRATASGNEQFFGPGTRLTVL.

The sample holds a few counts of this clonotype. The chain combines TRBV6-6 with TRBJ2-5; weak D call: TRBD2 (6 bases). Germline V gene lookup returns CDR1 MNHNY and CDR2 SVGAGI (reference sequence). CDR3 length: 15 amino acids. Trimming cost V 2 bases and J 5 bases, with 15 bases left between them. CDR3 bases: TGTGCCAGCAGTTACGGGGGAGGCGGTAGGGAGACCCAGTACTTC. Translated, it gives CASSYGGGGRETQYF.